This T cell receptor beta chain was documented in a study of blood T cells in healthy people across ages. The CDR3 consists of 15 residues. Trimming cost V 3 bases and J 6 bases; bases outside gene matches: 8. Germline assignment: CDR1 KGHDR and CDR2 SFDVKD. Then a second PCR, running roughly 7 to 11 cycles, was carried out with a sample-barcoded 5' primer and a J-beta primer mix. TCRdb re-analysed the 5' RACE reads in MiXCR, keeping a single row per CDR3 protein. The table records fewer than 2,000,000 distinct CDR3 sequences, around 35% of them present only once. Sample: blood. The receptor comes from a woman aged 25 to 45 in good health. V gene TRBV24-1 combines with J gene TRBJ2-7, with 9 bases lining up with TRBD2. The CDR3 bases are TGTGCCACCAGTGATCACCGCGGGACTAGCTGCGAGCAGTACTTC. It specifies CATSDHRGTSCEQYF.